This T cell receptor (beta chain) was retrieved from a study of shared clonotypes between healthy human individuals. Comment on this clone: Its cognate antigen is unknown.

Sequenced by immunoSEQ multiplex PCR; TCRdb stores in-frame clones only, minus some. This sample has some 2,000,000 clones, with roughly 94% found just once. General study points: Represented genetic and exposure-history diversity was restricted by having few donors.

CDR1 is SGDLS, CDR2 YYNGEE, per germline. The ends were cut back, 3 bases at V and 5 bases at J, with 11 bases in the middle. This CDR3 is built from 13 residues. In the naive CD8 group, cells lacked CD45RO and were positively selected for CCR7, so terminally differentiated effector memory CD45RA+ cells were left out. Adult Caucasians living in Nashville, Tennessee made up all of the donors. The specimen sequenced was naive CD8+ T cells sorted from blood. The gene calls are TRBV9 and TRBJ2-5; a possible D gene is TRBD2 (5 bases). This sequence was found in a man aged 18 to 29 in good health. In DNA form, the CDR3 reads TGTGCCAGCAGCGGATCGGACTCGGAGACCCAGTACTTC. Translated, it gives CASSGSDSETQYF.